This T cell receptor (beta chain) emerged from a study of blood T cell repertoires in COVID-19. The V gene end was trimmed by 2 bases and the J gene end by 2 bases; junction bases not matched to a gene: 8. The CDR3 runs to 16 residues. Germline V gene lookup returns CDR1 MNHEY and CDR2 SVGAGI. Using immunoSEQ multiplex PCR, the repertoire was profiled, and TCRdb retains in-frame clones only, with some absent. The table shows roughly 120,000 clones, with about nine tenths occurring only once. J is TRBJ2-5 and V is TRBV6-5; TRBD2 aligns across 7 bases. This TCR was sampled from a human donor with active COVID-19. The donor label of this sample is uncertain. Specimen: peripheral blood. The CDR3 protein is CASSYARGGVQETQYF. The CDR3 nucleotides are TGTGCCAGCAGTTACGCCCGTGGGGGGGTGCAAGAGACCCAGTACTTC.